The 26 T cell receptor beta chains below all came from one sample that was sequenced in a study of blood T cell repertoires in COVID-19. Clones were sequenced by immunoSEQ multiplex PCR, and TCRdb holds only the in-frame ones, with some missing. The table shows roughly 320,000 clones, with roughly 90% occurring only once. The sequenced sample consisted of PBMCs or T cells enriched from blood (not recorded which). All receptors derive from a woman in her twenties or thirties who had been exposed to COVID-19.

For this clone: Additional DNA sequences in this sample encode the identical CDR3. V and J are TRBV5-1 and TRBJ2-5; possibly TRBD2 for D (5 bases). V gave up 0 bases and J gave up 4 bases, with 10 bases separating them. This CDR3 has 14 amino acids. Germline assignment: CDR1 SGHRS and CDR2 YFSETQ. The DNA for the CDR3 is TGCGCCAGCAGCTTGGCGGGGTTGGGAGAGACCCAGTACTTC. It codes for CASSLAGLGETQYF.

J is TRBJ1-3 and V is TRBV9, with D uncertain. This CDR3 has 15 residues. V lost 3 bases, J lost 4 bases, and 14 bases lay in between. Germline CDR1 reads SGDLS; CDR2 reads YYNGEE. CDR3 sequence (DNA): TGTGCCAGCAGCGCGGCTGATGACATCGGAAACACCATATATTTT. Its protein product is CASSAADDIGNTIYF.

The chain carries TRBV28 and TRBJ2-7; D is possibly TRBD2 (6 bases). The germline V and J ends were trimmed by 8 bases and 2 bases, with 13 bases remaining between them. The length of the CDR3 is 13 residues. The germline CDR1 and CDR2 sequences are MDHEN and SYDVKM. CDR3 residues: CASSWGEAYEQYF. Here the CDR3 DNA reads TGTGCCAGCTCTTGGGGGGAGGCCTACGAGCAGTACTTC.

This clone was recorded only once. The rearrangement uses TRBV19 and TRBJ1-2; TRBD1 matches 9 bases. The CDR3 is made up of 14 amino acids. Germline V gene sequence: CDR1 LNHDA, CDR2 SQIVND (reference sequence). V lost 4 bases and J lost 2; bases outside the gene matches: 2. The CDR3 reads CASSRTGVNYGYTF. The CDR3 DNA reads as TGTGCCAGTAGTAGGACAGGGGTCAACTATGGCTACACCTTC. The full variable domain, completed using reference TRBV19 and TRBJ1-2, is DGGITQSPKYLFRKEGQNVTLSCEQNLNHDAMYWYRQDPGQGLRLIYYSQIVNDFQKGDIAEGYSVSREKKESFPLTVTSAQKNPTAFYLCASSRTGVNYGYTFGSGTRLTVV.

This sequence joins TRBV12-3 or TRBV12-4 and TRBJ2-3; unclear D gene. Trimming removed 6 bases at V and 11 bases at J, with 12 bases between. The CDR3 loop spans 11 amino acids. This CDR3 is CASSEARGQYF. CDR3 in DNA: TGTGCCAGCAGCGAGGCCCGAGGGCAGTATTTT.

This sequence joins TRBV28 and TRBJ1-5, with TRBD1 as a possible D gene (5 bases). The germline gives CDR1 MDHEN, CDR2 SYDVKM. Trimming removed 1 base from V and 0 bases from J, with 10 bases in between. This CDR3 has 16 amino acids. CDR3 in DNA: TGTGCCAGCAGTTTATCGACAGCGCTTAGCAATCAGCCCCAGCATTTT. This gives the protein CASSLSTALSNQPQHF.

This rearrangement joins TRBV5-1 to TRBJ2-7, with D perhaps TRBD1 (5 bases). V was pared by 5 bases and J by 0 bases, with 15 bases between. Germline values: CDR1 SGHRS, CDR2 YFSETQ. CDR3 size: 15 residues. The chain's CDR3 is CASSDPTVPSYEQYF. The CDR3 DNA reads TGCGCCAGCAGTGATCCGACAGTCCCCTCCTACGAGCAGTACTTC.

This CDR3 reads CSAWLFYEQYF. In DNA, the CDR3 is TGCAGTGCTTGGCTCTTCTACGAGCAGTACTTC. The rearrangement links TRBV20-1 to TRBJ2-7; D gene uncertain. This CDR3 has 11 residues. Germline loops: CDR1 DFQATT, CDR2 SNEGSKA (reference sequence). V dropped 5 bases and J dropped 3 bases, with 8 bases sitting between them.

The V and J genes are TRBV6-5 and TRBJ2-1, with unresolved D. V gave up 2 bases and J gave up 2 bases, with 4 bases separating them. The V gene's germline CDR1 is MNHEY and CDR2 SVGAGI. The CDR3 is made up of 13 amino acids. The CDR3 DNA reads as TGTGCCAGCAGTTACCATCCCTACAATGAGCAGTTCTTC. The encoded protein is CASSYHPYNEQFF.

This clone occurred once. The V gene is TRBV6-5, the J gene TRBJ1-6; D may be TRBD1 (5 bases). The V gene lost 5 bases and the J gene lost 8 bases, with 10 bases spanning the gap. Germline V CDR1 and CDR2: MNHEY, SVGAGI. The length of the CDR3 is 13 residues. CDR3 loop: CASSRDSDSPLHF. The DNA for the CDR3 is TGTGCCAGCAGTCGGGACTCCGATTCACCCCTCCACTTT.

J is TRBJ2-1 and V is TRBV7-3, with D perhaps TRBD2 (7 bases). The CDR3 has 15 amino acids. V dropped 1 base and J dropped 4 bases, with 11 bases sitting between them. From germline, CDR1 is SGHTA and CDR2 FQGTGA. CDR3 in DNA: TGTGCCAGCAGCTTAATGGCGGGGGCGTACAATGAGCAGTTCTTC. It yields the protein CASSLMAGAYNEQFF.

V gene TRBV5-4 combines with J gene TRBJ1-1; D is uncertain. The CDR3 is 12 amino acids. The germline V gene encodes CDR1 SGHNT and CDR2 YYREEE (reference sequence). Trimming cost V 4 bases and J 3 bases, with 7 bases left between them. CDR3 in DNA: TGTGCCAGCAGCCGGGAGGACACTGAAGCTTTCTTT. Translating it yields CASSREDTEAFF.

V and J are TRBV7-9 and TRBJ2-1, with 9 bases fitting TRBD2. This CDR3 spans 18 amino acids. V lost 1 base to trimming and J lost 6 bases; unmatched junction nucleotides: 13. CDR1 and CDR2 from the germline V gene are SEHNR and FQNEAQ (reference sequence). CDR3 loop: CASSLGVMAGGPGNEQFF. The CDR3 coding sequence is TGTGCCAGCAGCTTAGGGGTTATGGCGGGGGGGCCGGGCAATGAGCAGTTCTTC.

The chain joins TRBV25-1 to TRBJ2-5; D call uncertain. Trimming took off 3 bases at V and 4 bases at J, with 6 bases between the two ends. CDR3 length: 12 amino acids. In germline, CDR1 is MGHDK, CDR2 SYGVNS. DNA for the CDR3: TGTGCCAGCAGTGATCCTAGAGAGACCCAGTACTTC. Protein: CASSDPRETQYF.

V is TRBV25-1 and J is TRBJ1-1, with D possibly matching TRBD1 (5 bases). In germline, CDR1 is MGHDK, CDR2 SYGVNS. The germline V and J ends were trimmed by 6 bases and 12 bases, with 14 bases remaining between them. The CDR3 runs to 11 residues. The CDR3: CASRGGVVTFF. The CDR3 DNA follows: TGTGCCAGCAGGGGGGGGGTCGTGACTTTCTTT.

This rearrangement joins TRBV19 to TRBJ2-1, with TRBD2 matching over 8 bases. The CDR3 spans 15 residues. Germline lookup yields CDR1 LNHDA and CDR2 SQIVND (reference sequence). V shed 3 bases and J 7 bases; nucleotides not matched to a gene: 8. The CDR3 nucleotides are TGTGCCAGTAGTATTTCGGGGGGGCCGGGGAATGAGCAGTTCTTC. Its protein product is CASSISGGPGNEQFF. The variable domain in full, completed from reference TRBV19 and TRBJ2-1, reads DGGITQSPKYLFRKEGQNVTLSCEQNLNHDAMYWYRQDPGQGLRLIYYSQIVNDFQKGDIAEGYSVSREKKESFPLTVTSAQKNPTAFYLCASSISGGPGNEQFFGPGTRLTVL.

The V call is TRBV18, the J call TRBJ2-7; perhaps TRBD1 as D (6 bases). With 1 base removed from V and 3 bases from J, the gap between germline ends came to 13 bases. Germline V gene lookup returns CDR1 KGHSH and CDR2 LQKENI. The CDR3 has 15 amino acids. CDR3 coding DNA: TGTGCCAGCTCACCACTTGGGGACACCCTCTACGAGCAGTACTTC. Its protein product is CASSPLGDTLYEQYF.

The chain combines TRBV7-3 with TRBJ2-3; 7 positions agree with TRBD2. J lost 1 base, V lost 0 bases, and 7 bases had no gene match. Germline V lookup: CDR1 SGHTA, CDR2 FQGTGA. This CDR3 is built from 17 residues. The CDR3 bases are TGTGCCAGCAGCTTAACTCATGTCGCGGGGGGCACAGATACGCAGTATTTT. Encoded protein: CASSLTHVAGGTDTQYF.

J is TRBJ2-3 and V is TRBV10-2, with 8 bases identical to TRBD2. The CDR3 has 14 amino acids. The germline V gene encodes CDR1 WSHSY and CDR2 SAAADI. After removal of 3 bases from V and 5 bases from J, the junction contained 4 bases not matched to a gene. The CDR3 reads CASSEAGARDTQYF. The CDR3 coding sequence is TGCGCCAGCAGTGAAGCGGGGGCCCGAGATACGCAGTATTTT.

The chain combines TRBV30 with TRBJ1-2; D gene ambiguous. Germline V lookup: CDR1 GTSNPN, CDR2 SVGIG (reference sequence). Trimming cost V 7 bases and J 1 base, with 13 bases left between them. This CDR3 is built from 13 residues. CDR3 residues: CASEKPINYGYTF. DNA of the CDR3: TGTGCCTCCGAAAAACCTATTAACTATGGCTACACCTTC. Together with reference TRBV30 and TRBJ1-2, the CDR3 gives the full variable domain: SQTIHQWPATLVQPVGSPLSLECTVEGTSNPNLYWYRQAAGRGLQLLFYSVGIGQISSEVPQNLSASRPQDRQFILSSKKLLLSDSGFYLCASEKPINYGYTFGSGTRLTVV.

Only a few counts were recorded for this clone. V is TRBV10-3 and J is TRBJ1-4; no clear D gene. V was shortened by 6 bases and J by 0 bases, with 8 bases between the two germline ends. The V gene's germline CDR1 is ENHRY and CDR2 SYGVKD. The CDR3 is 14 residues long. For the CDR3, the DNA is TGTGCCATCAGCGGACTCGCAACTAATGAAAAACTGTTTTTT. Protein product: CAISGLATNEKLFF.

V is TRBV9 and J is TRBJ2-3; TRBD2 is a possible D gene (6 bases). This CDR3 contains 14 residues. Germline V lookup: CDR1 SGDLS, CDR2 YYNGEE. Trimming left V 5 bases short and J 2 bases short, with 12 bases between. The CDR3 is CASSFASVTDTQYF. CDR3 DNA: TGTGCCAGCAGTTTTGCTAGCGTCACAGATACGCAGTATTTT.

V and J are TRBV6-1 and TRBJ1-5, with a weak D call TRBD1 (5 bases). V shed 2 bases and J shed 1 base, with 12 bases lying between them. The CDR3 runs to 16 residues. In germline, CDR1 is MNHNS, CDR2 SASEGT. CDR3 DNA sequence: TGTGCCAGCAGTGAAAACGCAGGGTTCAGCAATCAGCCCCAGCATTTT. This translates into CASSENAGFSNQPQHF.

The CDR3, as DNA: TGTGCCAGCAGGGGCCTCAGGGGCTCAAACTATGGCTACACCTTC. As protein: CASRGLRGSNYGYTF. The rearrangement links TRBV6-5 to TRBJ1-2, with D tentatively TRBD1 (6 bases). CDR1 is MNHEY and CDR2 is SVGAGI in the germline V gene. V lost 6 bases and J 2 bases, leaving 16 bases between the germline ends. This CDR3 is 15 amino acids long.

The V call is TRBV2, the J call TRBJ1-6; TRBD1 agrees at 9 bases. J lost 4 bases, V lost 4 bases, and 8 bases had no gene match. The CDR3 sequence is 17 residues long. Germline CDR1 and CDR2: SNHLY and FYNNEI. The CDR3 DNA follows: TGTGCCAGCAGTGCGGCCGGGACAGGGACTTATAATTCACCCCTCCACTTT. It is translated as CASSAAGTGTYNSPLHF.

V gene TRBV4-2 combines with J gene TRBJ2-7, with 8 bases that match TRBD1. This CDR3 contains 16 residues. Germline CDR1 LGHNA, CDR2 YNFKEQ. V gave up 2 bases and J gave up 3 bases; unmatched junction bases: 9. This chain's CDR3 is CASSQSPGQAFYEQYF. CDR3 DNA: TGTGCCAGCAGCCAAAGTCCGGGACAGGCTTTCTACGAGCAGTACTTC.